This entry is about one TCR beta chain. The data originate from a study of technical replicates of blood from a few donors. Some clones are missing from TCRdb's copy, which holds only in-frame ones; the method was immunoSEQ multiplex PCR. The sample shows about 79,000 clones, 85% to 95% of them seen only once. V lost 3 bases to trimming and J lost 4 bases; unmatched junction nucleotides: 8. The germline V gene encodes CDR1 MGHDK and CDR2 SYGVNS. CDR3 size: 16 residues. The chain couples TRBV25-1 to TRBJ1-4; 7 bases fit TRBD1. The receptor comes from a human donor in good health. Sequenced: T cells isolated from PBMCs. Written as DNA, the CDR3 is TGTGCCAGCAGTGATTCCAGGGGGAGCTTTAATGAAAAACTGTTTTTT. This codes for CASSDSRGSFNEKLFF.